This record concerns one T cell receptor beta chain sequence. This sample was included in a study of CD8+CD57+ T cells in acquired aplastic anemia. Using genomic DNA as the template, TCR beta VDJ and CDR3 profiling was carried out. Each CDR3 protein is one row after TCRdb ran MiXCR on the reads. The data hold 250,000 to 350,000 distinct CDR3 sequences, with 45% to 65% observed a single time. The CDR3 loop spans 14 amino acids. The junction had 5 bases not matched to a gene; V was cut back by 1 base and J by 4 bases. Germline CDR1 is DFQATT and CDR2 is SNEGSKA (reference sequence). This chain connects TRBV20-1 to TRBJ2-7; 9 nucleotides match TRBD1. The origin of this receptor is a human donor with severe aplastic anemia or a healthy control (not recorded which). The sequenced sample was sorted CD4+, CD8+, or CD8+CD57+ T cells (not recorded which) from PBMCs. Here the CDR3 reads CSARGSGQGYEQYF. The CDR3 bases are TGCAGTGCTAGAGGGTCAGGACAGGGGTACGAGCAGTACTTC.